A selection of T cell receptor beta chains follows, all from one sample in a study of vaccination and CD4 T cells after COVID-19. Their target antigens are unknown. TCRdb re-derived calls from the PCR reads in MiXCR, one entry per CDR3 protein. The table lists about 7,000 distinct CDR3 sequences, around 37% of them singletons. Sample: CD4+ T cells from blood, cultured in vitro. The receptors stem from a human donor in good health. Both conserved end residues are part of each CDR3. D genes are given only for firm matches. Not every row has a clone size; where given, it reads once, few, many or a size class.

clone size,V gene,J gene,D gene,CDR3 protein,CDR3 DNA
NA,TRBV5-6,TRBJ2-1,NA,CASSWTPGSYNEQFF,TGTGCCAGCAGCTGGACACCAGGCTCCTACAATGAGCAGTTCTTC
NA,TRBV4-3,TRBJ1-2,NA,CASSQSRGPYGYTF,TGCGCCAGCAGCCAAAGTCGGGGGCCCTATGGCTACACCTTC
NA,TRBV29-1,TRBJ2-2,NA,CSVEGGGLVTGELFF,TGCAGCGTTGAGGGAGGGGGGCTGGTCACCGGGGAGCTGTTTTTT
few,TRBV20-1,TRBJ2-1,NA,CSARQGQGRNEQFF,TGCAGTGCTAGGCAGGGGCAGGGGAGAAATGAGCAGTTCTTC
NA,TRBV10-3,TRBJ2-3,NA,CAISESRQGRTDTQYF,TGTGCCATCAGTGAGTCAAGGCAGGGCCGCACAGATACGCAGTATTTT
NA,TRBV6-1,TRBJ2-3,TRBD1,CASSLQGAGGTNTQYF,TGTGCCAGTTCCCTACAGGGGGCGGGTGGCACAAATACGCAGTATTTT
NA,TRBV29-1,TRBJ1-2,NA,CSVVKPGVGHGYTF,TGCAGCGTTGTAAAGCCTGGGGTGGGTCATGGCTACACCTTC
NA,TRBV28,TRBJ2-7,NA,CASSLRGISYEQYF,TGTGCCAGCAGTTTACGGGGGATATCCTACGAGCAGTACTTC
NA,TRBV5-1,TRBJ1-1,NA,CASHRPGWDTEAFF,TGCGCCAGCCACCGTCCGGGTTGGGACACTGAAGCTTTCTTT
NA,TRBV20-1,TRBJ2-5,TRBD1,CSADKTQGAGETQYF,TGCAGTGCAGACAAGACACAGGGGGCTGGAGAGACCCAGTACTTC
NA,TRBV29-1,TRBJ1-1,TRBD1,CSVRSAGQGTEAFF,TGCAGCGTCCGATCAGCGGGACAGGGCACTGAAGCTTTCTTT
NA,TRBV5-5,TRBJ1-6,NA,CASSSGVINSPLHF,TGTGCCAGCAGCTCAGGGGTCATTAATTCACCCCTCCACTTT
NA,TRBV20-1,TRBJ2-5,TRBD1,CSATNLQGFDETQYF,TGCAGTGCTACCAATTTACAGGGGTTCGACGAGACCCAGTACTTC
few,TRBV7-8,TRBJ2-2,NA,CASSVRDHTGELFF,TGTGCCAGCAGCGTCAGGGACCACACCGGGGAGCTGTTTTTT
NA,TRBV7-2,TRBJ2-7,NA,CASRGATAYEQYF,TGTGCCAGCAGGGGCGCCACCGCCTACGAGCAGTACTTC
NA,TRBV6-1,TRBJ2-3,TRBD1,CASTSDRGLGGTDTQYF,TGTGCCAGCACCTCCGACAGGGGGCTTGGAGGCACAGATACGCAGTATTTT
NA,TRBV19,TRBJ2-2,NA,CASSIGQGPGELFF,TGTGCCAGTAGTATCGGGCAGGGCCCCGGGGAGCTGTTTTTT
NA,TRBV20-1,TRBJ1-4,TRBD1,CSARKGAVEKLFF,TGCAGTGCTAGAAAGGGGGCCGTTGAAAAACTGTTTTTT
NA,TRBV20-1,TRBJ2-5,NA,CSALPLVAAGQETQYF,TGCAGTGCTCTCCCCCTTGTGGCAGCGGGTCAAGAGACCCAGTACTTC
NA,TRBV11-2,TRBJ2-7,TRBD2,CASSFLTSGTWDEQYF,TGTGCCAGCAGCTTCCTGACTAGCGGGACGTGGGACGAGCAGTACTTC
NA,TRBV27,TRBJ1-5,NA,CASSFRQSNQPQHF,TGTGCCAGCAGTTTTCGGCAGAGCAATCAGCCCCAGCATTTT
NA,TRBV24-1,TRBJ1-5,TRBD1,CATSDGTANQPQHF,TGTGCCACCAGTGATGGGACAGCTAATCAGCCCCAGCATTTT
NA,TRBV6-2/TRBV6-3,TRBJ2-3,TRBD2,CASSNSGGVSDTQYF,TGTGCCAGCTCCAATAGCGGGGGTGTCTCAGATACGCAGTATTTT
NA,TRBV7-9,TRBJ2-1,TRBD2,CASSAAGGYNEQFF,TGTGCCAGCAGCGCAGCGGGAGGGTACAATGAGCAGTTCTTC
NA,TRBV28,TRBJ1-2,NA,CASFHLNYGYTF,TGTGCCAGCTTCCATCTTAACTATGGCTACACCTTC
NA,TRBV4-1,TRBJ2-5,TRBD2,CASSLTKSASGRGKGETQYF,TGCGCCAGCAGCCTCACTAAGTCGGCTAGCGGGAGAGGTAAGGGAGAGACCCAGTACTTC
few,TRBV28,TRBJ2-7,TRBD1,CAILTGTGPYEQYF,TGTGCCATCCTGACCGGGACAGGGCCCTACGAGCAGTACTTC
NA,TRBV7-9,TRBJ2-5,TRBD1,CASGDRAETQYF,TGTGCCAGCGGCGACAGGGCAGAGACCCAGTACTTC
NA,TRBV30,TRBJ2-7,NA,CAWSTAGGPYEQYF,TGTGCCTGGAGTACGGCAGGGGGGCCCTACGAGCAGTACTTC
NA,TRBV28,TRBJ1-5,TRBD1,CASSSGQGMGGNQPQHF,TGTGCCAGCAGTTCGGGACAGGGTATGGGAGGCAATCAGCCCCAGCATTTT
few,TRBV19,TRBJ1-5,NA,CASSIMVGLSNQPQHF,TGTGCCAGTAGTATAATGGTAGGACTCAGCAATCAGCCCCAGCATTTT
few,TRBV6-1,TRBJ1-2,TRBD1,CASRPQGAKGIWRYGYTF,TGTGCCAGCAGACCACAGGGGGCGAAAGGGATATGGCGTTATGGCTACACCTTC
NA,TRBV7-2,TRBJ1-5,TRBD1,CASSYKTGDQPQHF,TGTGCCAGCAGCTACAAAACAGGGGATCAGCCCCAGCATTTT
NA,TRBV19,TRBJ2-5,NA,CASSLGEETQYF,TGTGCCAGTAGCCTAGGAGAAGAGACCCAGTACTTC
NA,TRBV28,TRBJ2-2,NA,CASSWYSFTGELFF,TGTGCCAGCAGTTGGTATAGTTTCACCGGGGAGCTGTTTTTT
NA,TRBV19,TRBJ1-1,TRBD1,CASSSGDREATEAFF,TGTGCCAGTAGCTCAGGGGACAGGGAGGCCACTGAAGCTTTCTTT
few,TRBV7-2,TRBJ1-6,NA,CASSLGENSPLHF,TGTGCCAGCAGCTTAGGGGAGAATTCACCCCTCCACTTT
NA,TRBV4-3,TRBJ2-3,NA,CASSQAGTDTQYF,TGCGCCAGCAGCCAAGCTGGAACAGATACGCAGTATTTT
NA,TRBV28,TRBJ1-2,NA,CASRGVRDGYTF,TGTGCCAGCAGGGGGGTAAGGGATGGCTACACCTTC
NA,TRBV6-5,TRBJ2-2,NA,CASSYVLANTGELFF,TGTGCCAGCAGTTACGTATTGGCGAACACCGGGGAGCTGTTTTTT
few,TRBV7-2,TRBJ1-6,TRBD1,CASSFGTGGPLHF,TGTGCCAGCAGCTTTGGGACAGGGGGACCCCTCCACTTT
NA,TRBV7-2,TRBJ1-1,NA,CASSLVAGRAEAFF,TGTGCCAGCAGCTTAGTCGCAGGGCGGGCTGAAGCTTTCTTT
few,TRBV7-2,TRBJ1-3,TRBD1,CASSIEGTGIGNTIYF,TGTGCCAGCAGCATTGAGGGGACAGGGATTGGAAACACCATATATTTT